Each of the 8 T cell receptor beta chains below was sequenced from the same sample in a study of blood T cell repertoires in COVID-19. Libraries were prepared by immunoSEQ multiplex PCR; TCRdb keeps only in-frame clonotypes and omits some of them. There are around 190,000 clones in the sample; about four fifths occur only once, and around 6.3% lies in the top ten. Sequenced material: peripheral blood. Receptor source: a man between 65 and 80 years old with active or convalescent COVID-19.

In the case of this clone: The same CDR3 arises from other DNA sequences in this sample as well. This chain connects TRBV6-6 to TRBJ2-5, with D possibly being TRBD1 (6 bases). CDR3 size: 13 residues. Deletions cut 5 bases from V and 4 bases from J, with 11 bases between. Germline lookup yields CDR1 MNHNY and CDR2 SVGAGI (reference sequence). The CDR3 sequence is CASSLQGGETQYF. The CDR3 nucleotides are TGTGCCAGCAGTCTACAGGGTGGAGAGACCCAGTACTTC.

This sequence joins TRBV19 and TRBJ1-5, with TRBD1 matching over 8 bases. V dropped 6 bases and J dropped 7; count of bases not matched to a gene: 8. Germline V gives CDR1 LNHDA, CDR2 SQIVND (reference sequence). The CDR3 is made up of 14 amino acids. The CDR3 loop is CASSPGQGAQPQHF. The CDR3 DNA reads as TGTGCCAGTAGCCCAGGACAGGGAGCCCAGCCCCAGCATTTT.

The chain links TRBV5-1 to TRBJ1-2; D is undetermined. Germline V gene sequence: CDR1 SGHRS, CDR2 YFSETQ. Trimming removed 5 bases from V and 3 bases from J, with 11 bases in between. This CDR3 region has 13 residues. CDR3 region: CASSQNGDYGYTF. The CDR3 bases are TGCGCCAGCAGTCAGAACGGGGACTATGGCTACACCTTC.

This sequence joins TRBV5-1 and TRBJ2-5; D gene uncertain. CDR3 length: 13 residues. Trimming took off 1 base at V and 1 base at J, with 5 bases between the two ends. Germline values: CDR1 SGHRS, CDR2 YFSETQ. The CDR3 spells CASSLTVQETQYF. CDR3 sequence (DNA): TGCGCCAGCAGCTTGACAGTCCAAGAGACCCAGTACTTC.

A few counts support this clone. This chain joins TRBV4-1 and TRBJ2-1, with 7 bases fitting TRBD2. The CDR3 runs to 15 residues. Germline CDR1 is MGHRA and CDR2 is YSYEKL. Trimming at V came to 4 bases and at J to 7 bases, leaving 10 bases not matched to a gene. The DNA for the CDR3 is TGCGCCAGCAGCCTAATAAGTGGGGGGGGGAATGAGCAGTTCTTC. It is translated as CASSLISGGGNEQFF.

CDR3 sequence (DNA): TGTGCCAGCAGCTTAGGGACTAGCGGGAAAGATACGCAGTATTTT. Translated: CASSLGTSGKDTQYF. The rearrangement joins TRBV11-2 to TRBJ2-3, with 12 bases identical to TRBD2. Germline CDR1 is SGHAT and CDR2 is FQNNGV. This CDR3 is 15 amino acids long. Trimming at V came to 1 base and at J to 5 bases, leaving 1 base not matched to a gene.

The genes are TRBV20-1 and TRBJ2-7; 7 bases map to TRBD2. The CDR3 runs to 13 residues. Germline V gives CDR1 DFQATT, CDR2 SNEGSKA (reference sequence). V lost 3 bases to trimming and J lost 2 bases; unmatched junction nucleotides: 4. The CDR3 bases are TGCAGTGCTAGTGGGGGGGAGACCTACGAGCAGTACTTC. It is translated as CSASGGETYEQYF.

This clone has only one observation. The gene calls are TRBV2 and TRBJ1-1; D is unresolved. The CDR3 runs 14 residues. Germline V lookup: CDR1 SNHLY, CDR2 FYNNEI. Trimming took off 4 bases at V and 1 base at J, with 10 bases between the two ends. The CDR3 sequence is CASSAERRNTEAFF. CDR3 DNA: TGTGCCAGCAGTGCTGAACGGAGGAACACTGAAGCTTTCTTT.